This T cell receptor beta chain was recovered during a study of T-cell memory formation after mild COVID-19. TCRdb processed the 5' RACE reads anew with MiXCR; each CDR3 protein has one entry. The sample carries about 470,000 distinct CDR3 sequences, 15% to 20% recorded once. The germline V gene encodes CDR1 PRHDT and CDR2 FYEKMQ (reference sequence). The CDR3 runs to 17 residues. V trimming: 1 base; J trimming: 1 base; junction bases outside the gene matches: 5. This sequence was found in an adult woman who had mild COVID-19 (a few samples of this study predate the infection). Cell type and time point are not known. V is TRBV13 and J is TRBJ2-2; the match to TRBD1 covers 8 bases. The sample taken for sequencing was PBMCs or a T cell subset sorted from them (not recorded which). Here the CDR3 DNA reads TGTGCCAGCAGCTTAGAGACCGGGACAGGGAACACCGGGGAGCTGTTTTTT. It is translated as CASSLETGTGNTGELFF.